The source of this TCR beta chain is a study of blood T cell repertoires in COVID-19. Per the original methods: Cell counts per sample came from amplifying reference gene primers. Only in-frame clones appear in the TCRdb table, and some are missing; sequencing was by immunoSEQ multiplex PCR. The V and J calls and clone size come from that table; D and trimming were worked out from the DNA. The table has some 300,000 clones, approximately 90% seen once. Germline values: CDR1 SGDLS, CDR2 YYNGEE. With 4 bases clipped from V and 5 bases from J, the junction kept 9 bases outside the gene matches. There are 15 residues in the CDR3.

Material: PBMCs or T cells enriched from blood (not recorded which). The chain links TRBV9 to TRBJ2-7; TRBD2 matches at 10 bases. The TCR sequence derives from a woman aged 55-69 years in a cohort exposed to, infected with or recovered from COVID-19 (not recorded which). The CDR3 DNA reads as TGTGCCAGCAGCCCCCGAAGCGGGAGGGACCACGAGCAGTACTTC. Amino acids: CASSPRSGRDHEQYF.